Listed below are T cell receptor beta chains from one sample, sequenced in a study of T cell responses to AZD1222 COVID-19 vaccine. Assay used: immunoSEQ multiplex PCR; TCRdb lists only in-frame clones, some missing. The profile shows around 140,000 clones, 85% of them singletons. The specimen comprised peripheral blood, sampled 28 days after the second dose of the MenACWY control vaccine. Receptors were obtained from an adult who received the MenACWY meningococcal vaccine as a control. CDR3s include the opening cysteine and the closing phenylalanine or tryptophan. Fields, in order: V gene, CDR3 protein.

TRBV7-6,CASSPGTYEQYF
TRBV7-8,CASSLEGQGSRQPQHF
TRBV9,CASSVWEDGELFF
TRBV6-1,CASSEPATGWPNQPQHF
TRBV9,CASSVGVQGPPWNEQFF
TRBV2,CASSVRAGNQPQHF
TRBV19,CASSRGGTGYYEQYF
TRBV28,CASSSDLAQETQYF
TRBV29-1,CSVGLQGGGSGTGELFF
TRBV10-3,CAISEYLLNTEAFF
TRBV5-1,CASSLGGIGNEQFF
TRBV3-1/TRBV3-2,CASSQGKETQYF
TRBV7-8,CAHEETKNIQYF
TRBV9,CASSVNRGGYGYTF
TRBV7-6,CASSLEGGASTDTQYF
TRBV5-1,CASSLAGTSGANVLTF
TRBV28,CASSLSLIRANVLTF
TRBV19,CASSLTSGRNNEQFF
TRBV29-1,CSVVTAREPQHF
TRBV5-1,CASSFQGGGTLYEQYF
TRBV14,CASSLKPGQGKYF
TRBV6-5,CASSSRQGRSDTEAFF
TRBV11-2,CASTSGTGHPEAFF
TRBV11-3,CASSRGQGSYNEQFF
TRBV5-1,CASSWGLASLETQYF
TRBV3-1/TRBV3-2,CASSLKTGRGTGELFF
TRBV4-3,CASSQVRNIQSEQFF
TRBV7-2,CASSLGTSYSNQPQHF
TRBV3-1/TRBV3-2,CASSQVIHPNTGELFF
TRBV5-1,CASSGGPGANVLTF
TRBV6-5,CANGRGGLSETQYF
TRBV9,CASSPRTVNTEAFF
TRBV10-3,CAASRGGLNTEAFF
TRBV7-8,CASGRRDKPEAFF
TRBV6-5,CASSYGGSQPQHF
TRBV24-1,CATRTGANTGELFF
TRBV11-2,CASSLDPRVSGELFF
TRBV29-1,CSVDLSGQGIEGYTF
TRBV19,CASSSKNANQPQHF
TRBV21-1,CASSSGTGPGDGYTF
TRBV6-5,CASILGGTTGNTIYF
TRBV28,CASRLAGVGNQPQHF
TRBV7-8,CASSSTGATTEAFF
TRBV6-1,CASSEWRISYGYTF
TRBV13,CASSLYAGSTDTQYF
TRBV24-1,CATSDLRVNEQFF
TRBV5-8,CASSLRAAGKEQYF
TRBV10-2,CASSDRGSTEAFF
TRBV7-2,CASSSRSAKWNTIYF
TRBV7-2,CASSLQEGPGGSDEQYF
TRBV18,CASSLNGVDGYTF
TRBV29-1,CSVEDDRDLKQYF
TRBV20-1,CSASNLQGGYGYTF
TRBV11-3,CASSSGGAGINSPLHF
TRBV5-1,CASRFPNTGELFF
TRBV5-1,CASSLGGGTAGELFF
TRBV10-3,CAISEGLMGGYTF
TRBV19,CASSIMGQTMGLTF